The sequence of this T cell receptor beta chain was determined in a study of T cells in Graves' hyperthyroidism and ophthalmopathy. Broader study findings: Blood also contained most expanded thyroid clonotypes above 0.001.

TCR beta CDR3 region amplification was performed from RNA transcripts. The study used the HTBI primer set for a first-round RT-PCR of the TCR CDR3. TCRdb called the multiplex PCR reads again in MiXCR, with one record for every CDR3 protein. Of about 640,000 distinct CDR3 sequences listed, less than 25% were seen once; the top ten hold 30% to 40%. The V and J ends lost 4 bases and 2 bases, in that order; junction bases with no gene match: 7. Germline-derived CDR1 and CDR2 are SGDLS and YYNGEE. The CDR3 length is 17 residues. Duration under 3 months, a NOSPECS grade of at least 4, and a Clinical Activity Score of at least 3 characterized the ophthalmopathy patients. Patients were excluded for uncontrolled infection, other autoimmune disease, pregnancy or lactation. As regards this clonotype: Its specificity is unknown.

This chain links TRBV9 with TRBJ2-3, with 13 bases matching TRBD2. The sequence came from a man younger than 45 with Graves' ophthalmopathy. Sequenced input: blood. The CDR3 sequence is CASSRRLAGGLTDTQYF. CDR3 in DNA: TGTGCCAGCAGCAGACGACTAGCGGGAGGCCTCACAGATACGCAGTATTTT.